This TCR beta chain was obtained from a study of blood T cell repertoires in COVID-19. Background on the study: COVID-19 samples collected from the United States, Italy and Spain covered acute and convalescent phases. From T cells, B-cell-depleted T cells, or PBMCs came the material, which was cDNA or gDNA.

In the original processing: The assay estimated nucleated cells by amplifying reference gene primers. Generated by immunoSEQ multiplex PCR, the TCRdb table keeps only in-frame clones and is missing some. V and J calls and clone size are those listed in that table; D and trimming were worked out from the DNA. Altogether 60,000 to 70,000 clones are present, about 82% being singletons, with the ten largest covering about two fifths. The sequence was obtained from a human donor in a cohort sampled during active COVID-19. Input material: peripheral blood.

CDR3 nucleotides: TGTGCCAGCAGCTTGTTCGGGGGTTCTCGATCACCCCTCCACTTT. Encoded protein: CASSLFGGSRSPLHF. The rearrangement links TRBV13 to TRBJ1-6; D may be TRBD1 (5 bases). This CDR3 has 15 residues. Germline loops: CDR1 PRHDT, CDR2 FYEKMQ (reference sequence). The V end was cut by 3 bases, the J end by 10 bases, with 16 bases between.